One and the same sample provided the 21 T cell receptor beta chains below, sequenced in a study of T cell repertoires in cytomegalovirus infection. One entry per CDR3 protein results from TCRdb running MiXCR on the reads. Of roughly 720,000 distinct CDR3 sequences listed, 35% are singletons. Input material: PBMCs. Source of these receptors: a human donor in good health (CMV status not recorded). Some clones in this sample may be carry-over from other donors' samples.

This clonotype was recorded a few times. The chain joins TRBV20-1 to TRBJ2-1; D remains ambiguous. V was clipped by 7 bases and J by 6 bases, with 13 bases between them. The CDR3 totals 12 residues. Germline assignment: CDR1 DFQATT and CDR2 SNEGSKA (reference sequence). The CDR3 bases are TGCAGTGGCAGGACGTCGACCAATGAGCAGTTCTTC. As protein: CSGRTSTNEQFF.

Only one count was recorded for this clonotype. J is TRBJ2-1 and V is TRBV6-6; perhaps D is TRBD1 or TRBD2 (5 bases each). V was pared by 6 bases and J by 8 bases, with 14 bases between. This CDR3 is built from 13 residues. CDR1 and CDR2 (germline): MNHNY, SVGAGI (reference sequence). In DNA form, the CDR3 reads TGTGCCAGCAGAGAAAGGGGAGTATATGAGCAGTTCTTC. This codes for CASRERGVYEQFF.

V usage is TRBV6-5 and J usage is TRBJ1-1, with D unresolved. With 6 bases removed from V and 5 bases from J, the gap between germline ends came to 13 bases. Germline V CDR1 and CDR2: MNHEY, SVGAGI. This CDR3 region has 13 residues. This chain's CDR3 is CASRWSVLTEAFF. For the CDR3, the DNA is TGTGCCAGCAGATGGTCCGTTTTAACTGAAGCTTTCTTT.

This chain connects TRBV7-2 to TRBJ2-1; 8 nucleotides line up with TRBD2. Germline V lookup: CDR1 SGHTA, CDR2 FQGNSA. This CDR3 is 17 amino acids long. Germline trimming cut 2 bases from V and 8 bases from J; bases unmatched to any gene: 14. DNA for the CDR3: TGTGCCAGCAGCTTATGGGGAAGGAGCGGGAGCCGGCATGAGCAGTTCTTC. This codes for CASSLWGRSGSRHEQFF.

This clonotype was seen a handful of times. The V call is TRBV28, the J call TRBJ2-5; 10 bases align to TRBD2. This CDR3 spans 21 amino acids. Germline loops: CDR1 MDHEN, CDR2 SYDVKM. The junction had 24 bases not matched to a gene; V was cut back by 3 bases and J by 5 bases. The CDR3 DNA follows: TGTGCCAGCAGTTTGGGGTGGGGGCTAGCGGGGGCCACAATCGCAGGGGAGACCCAGTACTTC. Amino acid sequence: CASSLGWGLAGATIAGETQYF. Combining the CDR3 with reference TRBV28 and TRBJ2-5 gives the whole variable domain DVKVTQSSRYLVKRTGEKVFLECVQDMDHENMFWYRQDPGLGLRLIYFSYDVKMKEKGDIPEGYSVSREKKERFSLILESASTNQTSMYLCASSLGWGLAGATIAGETQYFGPGTRLLVL.

The chain joins TRBV4-1 to TRBJ2-3, with D tentatively TRBD1 (5 bases). The V gene's germline CDR1 is MGHRA and CDR2 YSYEKL. The CDR3 is 14 amino acids. V gave up 0 bases and J gave up 2 bases, with 6 bases separating them. The CDR3 reads CASSQETDTDTQYF. CDR3 DNA sequence: TGCGCCAGCAGCCAAGAGACAGACACAGATACGCAGTATTTT.

This chain joins TRBV6-1 and TRBJ2-1; the match to TRBD2 covers 8 bases. The J segment lost 7 bases and the V segment lost 7 bases, leaving 18 bases of the junction unmatched. This CDR3 region has 17 residues. Germline values: CDR1 MNHNS, CDR2 SASEGT. CDR3 loop: CASTLVLGGRPGNEQFF. CDR3 in DNA: TGTGCCAGCACGTTGGTGTTGGGCGGGAGGCCAGGGAATGAGCAGTTCTTC.

The chain has TRBV19 and TRBJ2-7, with TRBD1 as a possible D gene (5 bases). This CDR3 has 13 amino acids. Per the germline V gene, CDR1 is LNHDA and CDR2 is SQIVND (reference sequence). Trimming shortened V by 3 bases and J by 4 bases, and 10 bases separated the two germline ends. CDR3 amino acids: CASSIRAGYEQYF. The CDR3 nucleotides are TGTGCCAGTAGTATCCGGGCAGGGTACGAGCAGTACTTC.

The V gene is TRBV5-1, the J gene TRBJ1-3, with TRBD1 as a possible D gene (6 bases). The CDR3 runs 15 residues. Germline loops: CDR1 SGHRS, CDR2 YFSETQ. The germline V and J ends were trimmed by 0 bases and 2 bases, with 9 bases remaining between them. CDR3: CASSLEQGPGNTIYF. The DNA of the CDR3 is TGCGCCAGCAGCTTGGAACAGGGCCCTGGAAACACCATATATTTT. The whole variable domain, filled in from reference TRBV5-1 and TRBJ1-3, reads KAGVTQTPRYLIKTRGQQVTLSCSPISGHRSVSWYQQTPGQGLQFLFEYFSETQRNKGNFPGRFSGRQFSNSRSEMNVSTLELGDSALYLCASSLEQGPGNTIYFGEGSWLTVV.

The CDR3 spells CSAREGQVTNTEAFF. The CDR3 region has the DNA TGCAGTGCTAGAGAGGGACAGGTTACGAACACTGAAGCTTTCTTT. This chain connects TRBV20-1 to TRBJ1-1; 8 nucleotides align to TRBD1. Trimming removed 0 bases from V and 1 base from J; junction bases left unmatched: 4. There are 15 residues in the CDR3. Germline CDR1 DFQATT, CDR2 SNEGSKA (reference sequence).

The chain couples TRBV12-3 or TRBV12-4 to TRBJ1-1; TRBD1 might be the D (5 bases). This CDR3 contains 15 residues. With 3 bases removed from V and 3 bases from J, the gap between germline ends came to 14 bases. CDR3 loop: CASSFSRGGDTEAFF. The CDR3 bases are TGTGCCAGCAGTTTTTCGCGGGGCGGCGACACTGAAGCTTTCTTT.

This chain connects TRBV2 to TRBJ2-2; D uncertain. Germline V CDR1 and CDR2: SNHLY, FYNNEI. The CDR3 is 13 amino acids. V was clipped by 6 bases and J by 2 bases, with 7 bases between them. CDR3 sequence: CASRLDNTGELFF. The CDR3 DNA follows: TGTGCCAGCAGACTTGACAACACCGGGGAGCTGTTTTTT.

This clonotype was recorded at least ten times. V usage is TRBV11-3 and J usage is TRBJ2-7, with 9 bases identical to TRBD1. In germline, CDR1 is SGHNT, CDR2 YENEEA. The V gene end was trimmed by 2 bases and the J gene end by 2 bases; junction bases not matched to a gene: 4. The CDR3 loop spans 15 amino acids. CDR3: CASSLSGTGTYEQYF. The CDR3 DNA reads as TGTGCCAGCAGCTTATCCGGGACAGGGACCTACGAGCAGTACTTC.

As for this clonotype: This CDR3 is missing its conserved last phenylalanine or tryptophan, likely due to a read error. Because the CDR3's place on the DNA is in doubt, the DNA is left out and the CDR3 is given as listed by TCRdb. The chain joins TRBV6-2 or TRBV6-3 to TRBJ2-1. Germline V lookup: CDR1 MNHEY, CDR2 SVGEGT. The CDR3 spans 14 amino acids, including both terminal residues. The CDR3 region is CASIDSGRYNEQLL.

This clonotype occurred many times. The V call is TRBV7-2, the J call TRBJ1-5, with TRBD1 identical over 11 bases. This CDR3 contains 16 residues. V was pared by 5 bases and J by 3 bases, with 6 bases of the junction left unmatched. CDR1 is SGHTA, CDR2 FQGNSA, per germline. CDR3 bases: TGTGCCAGCAGCCCCGGACAGGGGGCTTCCAATCAGCCCCAGCATTTT. Translating it yields CASSPGQGASNQPQHF. Using reference TRBV7-2 and TRBJ1-5 for the parts outside the CDR3, the full variable domain is GAGVSQSPSNKVTEKGKDVELRCDPISGHTALYWYRQSLGQGLEFLIYFQGNSAPDKSGLPSDRFSAERTGGSVSTLTIQRTQQEDSAVYLCASSPGQGASNQPQHFGDGTRLSIL.

The chain employs TRBV27 and TRBJ2-1; D uncertain. Trimming left V 3 bases short and J 8 bases short, with 11 bases between. CDR3 length: 13 residues. Looked up from germline, CDR1 is MNHEY and CDR2 is SMNVEV (reference sequence). Here the CDR3 DNA reads TGTGCCAGCAGTTTTGGCCTAATCTATGAGCAGTTCTTC. Translated: CASSFGLIYEQFF.

V usage is TRBV19 and J usage is TRBJ2-3; the D is unclear. Germline CDR1 and CDR2: LNHDA and SQIVND (reference sequence). The CDR3 is 14 amino acids. V was trimmed by 4 bases and J by 2 bases, leaving 10 bases between them. The CDR3 reads CASSTGSYTDTQYF. The DNA for the CDR3 is TGTGCCAGTAGTACCGGGTCCTACACAGATACGCAGTATTTT.

The J gene is TRBJ1-4, the V gene TRBV7-4; TRBD1 agrees at 7 bases. The germline CDR1 and CDR2 sequences are SGHVT and SQSDAQ. V lost 2 bases to trimming and J lost 8 bases; unmatched junction nucleotides: 5. The CDR3 has 14 residues. For the CDR3, the DNA is TGTGCCAGCAGCTTAATAGTGGGACAGGAAAAACTGTTTTTT. Translation: CASSLIVGQEKLFF.

This clonotype was seen a handful of times. The chain combines TRBV6-1 with TRBJ2-2; 14 bases are a match to TRBD2. There are 15 residues in the CDR3. CDR1 and CDR2 from the germline V gene are MNHNS and SASEGT. V lost 6 bases, J lost 6 bases, and 3 bases stayed unmatched. The CDR3 protein is CASRGLAGGAGELFF. The CDR3, as DNA: TGTGCCAGCAGAGGACTAGCGGGAGGTGCCGGGGAGCTGTTTTTT.

This clonotype was recorded a few times. J is TRBJ1-5 and V is TRBV2, with D possibly TRBD1 on 6 matching bases. The CDR3 length is 13 residues. V was pared by 8 bases and J by 3 bases, with 11 bases between. In germline, CDR1 is SNHLY, CDR2 FYNNEI. CDR3 amino acids: CASLRQVNQPQHF. As DNA, the CDR3 is TGTGCCAGCCTCAGACAGGTCAATCAGCCCCAGCATTTT.

This clonotype has just a few counts. The chain combines TRBV28 with TRBJ2-1; D is perhaps TRBD1 (5 bases). This CDR3 is built from 14 residues. Germline V CDR1 and CDR2: MDHEN, SYDVKM. Trimming took 6 bases from V and 1 from J, leaving 10 bases between them. CDR3 coding DNA: TGTGCCAGCAGGGGGCCAGGATCCTACAATGAGCAGTTCTTC. Translation gives CASRGPGSYNEQFF.